This T cell receptor (beta chain) emerged from a study of cytomegalovirus exposure and HLA in healthy donors. Comment on this clone: Antigen specificity is unknown.

This CDR3 is built from 16 residues. V dropped 0 bases and J dropped 0; count of bases not matched to a gene: 0. In germline, CDR1 is SGHNT, CDR2 YYREEE (reference sequence). Study conclusions and caveats: In vitro testing confirmed three CMV-associated chains as specific for CMV antigens. The listing of 160 or so TCR beta chains classed them as cytomegalovirus-associated.

TCRdb's copy holds only in-frame clones and misses some; the assay was immunoSEQ multiplex PCR. The sample comprises around 260,000 clones, 80% to 95% of which are singletons, and around 3.1% rests with the top ten. The TCR originated in a woman aged 25 to 39 in good health and CMV-seronegative. This chain joins TRBV5-4 and TRBJ2-3; 11 bases are a match to TRBD2. The sequencing input was PBMCs. The CDR3 region has the DNA TGTGCCAGCAGCTTGGGACTAGCGGGAAGCACAGATACGCAGTATTTT. It yields the protein CASSLGLAGSTDTQYF. Looking up the rest from reference TRBV5-4 and TRBJ2-3 gives the full variable domain: ETGVTQSPTHLIKTRGQQVTLRCSSQSGHNTVSWYQQALGQGPQFIFQYYREEENGRGNFPPRFSGLQFPNYSSELNVNALELDDSALYLCASSLGLAGSTDTQYFGPGTRLTVL.